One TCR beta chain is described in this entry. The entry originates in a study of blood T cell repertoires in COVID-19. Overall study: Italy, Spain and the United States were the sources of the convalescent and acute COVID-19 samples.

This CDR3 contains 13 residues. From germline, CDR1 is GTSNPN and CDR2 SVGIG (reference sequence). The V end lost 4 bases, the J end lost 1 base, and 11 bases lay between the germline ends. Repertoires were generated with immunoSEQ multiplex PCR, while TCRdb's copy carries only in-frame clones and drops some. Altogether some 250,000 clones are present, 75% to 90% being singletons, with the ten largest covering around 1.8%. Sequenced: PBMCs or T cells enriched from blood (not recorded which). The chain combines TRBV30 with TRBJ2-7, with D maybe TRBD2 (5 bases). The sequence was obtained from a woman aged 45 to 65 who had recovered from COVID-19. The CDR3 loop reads CAWTEGTSYEQYF. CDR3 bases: TGTGCCTGGACAGAGGGAACATCCTACGAGCAGTACTTC.